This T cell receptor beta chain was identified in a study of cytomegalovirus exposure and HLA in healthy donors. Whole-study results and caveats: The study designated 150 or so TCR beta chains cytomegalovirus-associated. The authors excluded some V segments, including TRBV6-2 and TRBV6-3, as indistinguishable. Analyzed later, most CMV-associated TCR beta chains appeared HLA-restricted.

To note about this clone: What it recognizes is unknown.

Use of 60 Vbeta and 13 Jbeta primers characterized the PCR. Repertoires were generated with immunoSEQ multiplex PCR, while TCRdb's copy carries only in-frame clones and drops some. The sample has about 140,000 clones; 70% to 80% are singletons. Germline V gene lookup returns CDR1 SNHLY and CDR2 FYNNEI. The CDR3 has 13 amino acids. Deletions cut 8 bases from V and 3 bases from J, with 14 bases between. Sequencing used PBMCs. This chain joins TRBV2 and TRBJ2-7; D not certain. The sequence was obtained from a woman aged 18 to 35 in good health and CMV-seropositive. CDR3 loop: CASELRLNYEQYF. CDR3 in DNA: TGTGCCAGCGAGCTCCGCCTAAACTACGAGCAGTACTTC.